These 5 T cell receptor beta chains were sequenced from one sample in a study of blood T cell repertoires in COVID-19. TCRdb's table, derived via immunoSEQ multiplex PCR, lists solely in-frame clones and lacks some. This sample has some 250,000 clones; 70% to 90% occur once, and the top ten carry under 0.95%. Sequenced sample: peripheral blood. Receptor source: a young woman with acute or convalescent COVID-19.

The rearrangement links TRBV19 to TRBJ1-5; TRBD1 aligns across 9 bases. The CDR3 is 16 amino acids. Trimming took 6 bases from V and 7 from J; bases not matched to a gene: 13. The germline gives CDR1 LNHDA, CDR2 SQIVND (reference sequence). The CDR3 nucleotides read TGTGCCAGTAGCCTCGTTTCGGGACAGGGATGGCAGCCCCAGCATTTT. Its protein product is CASSLVSGQGWQPQHF.

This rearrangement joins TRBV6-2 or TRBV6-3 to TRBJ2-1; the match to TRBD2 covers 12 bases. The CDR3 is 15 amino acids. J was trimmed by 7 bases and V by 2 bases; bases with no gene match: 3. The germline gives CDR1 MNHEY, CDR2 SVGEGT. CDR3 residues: CASSYLAGGQNEQFF. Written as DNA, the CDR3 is TGTGCCAGCAGTTACCTAGCGGGAGGGCAGAATGAGCAGTTCTTC.

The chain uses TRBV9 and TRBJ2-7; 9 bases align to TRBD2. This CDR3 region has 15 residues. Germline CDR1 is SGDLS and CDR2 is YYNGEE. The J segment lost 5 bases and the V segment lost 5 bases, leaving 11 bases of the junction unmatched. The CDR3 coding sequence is TGTGCCAGCAGTTATACGGCTAGCGGGAACGACGAGCAGTACTTC. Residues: CASSYTASGNDEQYF.

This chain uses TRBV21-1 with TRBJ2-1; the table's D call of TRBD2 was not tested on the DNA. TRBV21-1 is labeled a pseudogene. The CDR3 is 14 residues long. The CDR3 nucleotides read TGTGCCAGCAGCAAGCGGCCTTCCTACAATGAGCAGTTCTTC. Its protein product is CASSKRPSYNEQFF.

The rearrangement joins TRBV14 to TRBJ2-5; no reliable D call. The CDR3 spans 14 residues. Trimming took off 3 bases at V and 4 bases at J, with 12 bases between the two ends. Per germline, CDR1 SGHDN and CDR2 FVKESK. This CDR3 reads CASSQISLGETQYF. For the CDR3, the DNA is TGTGCCAGCAGCCAGATCTCTCTCGGAGAGACCCAGTACTTC.